What follows describes a single T cell receptor beta chain. The data were taken from a study of control samples from healthy donors and cancer patients. Only in-frame clones appear in the TCRdb table, and some are missing; sequencing was by immunoSEQ multiplex PCR. The data show about 80,000 clones, with about nine tenths seen just once and 15% to 20% held by the top ten. The CDR3 is made up of 18 amino acids. Germline CDR1 is LNHDA and CDR2 is SQIVND (reference sequence). The V gene lost 0 bases and the J gene lost 0 bases, with 15 bases spanning the gap. The rearrangement joins TRBV19 to TRBJ1-5, with a possible D match to TRBD1 (6 bases). The receptor comes from a man aged 50 or older in good health. Material: blood. CDR3: CASSIDRGQAYSNQPQHF. Written as DNA, the CDR3 is TGTGCCAGTAGTATAGATCGGGGGCAGGCCTATAGCAATCAGCCCCAGCATTTT.